This record covers a single T cell receptor (beta chain). TCRdb itself ran the RT-PCR reads through MiXCR, one entry per CDR3 protein. The sample lists about 680,000 distinct CDR3 sequences, approximately 15% seen once, with about 3.6% in the top ten. The sequenced material came from memory CD4+ T cells from blood. The sequence came from a female donor in good health, serving as a healthy control.

CDR3 in DNA: TGTGCCAGCAGTTTACACCGGGGGCGTTCGATACAAGAGACCCAGTACTTC. Translated, it gives CASSLHRGRSIQETQYF. The genes are TRBV6-5 and TRBJ2-5; the D gene could be TRBD1 or TRBD2 (6 bases each). Trimming removed 4 bases from V and 2 bases from J, with 20 bases in between. The CDR3 length is 17 residues. Germline V lookup: CDR1 MNHEY, CDR2 SVGAGI.